This section outlines one T cell receptor (beta chain) sequence together with its context. The antigen remains unidentified. With random hexamers, roughly 0.45 to 1 ug RNA was reverse transcribed. TCRdb re-derived calls from the immunoSEQ multiplex PCR reads in MiXCR, one entry per CDR3 protein. The sample contains around 130,000 distinct CDR3 sequences, around 94% of which appear only once. Germline values: CDR1 MGHRA, CDR2 YSYEKL. The CDR3 is made up of 17 amino acids. The V end was cut by 1 base, the J end by 1 base, with 16 bases between. From blood CD8+ and CD4+ T cells, the TCR beta chain was sequenced. The data were taken from a study of CD8 T cells in Susac syndrome. Whole-study context: Sequenced Susac syndrome patients included roughly six with clinically active disease and about eight in remission.

Findings of the study overall: Susac-specific public clones were found in total CD8+ and CD8+ TEMRA repertoires, numbering fewer than 20 and five, respectively. Peak Susac CD8+ clonal expansion occurred in TEMRA cells and active patients.

The sequence was obtained from a human donor with Susac syndrome. The sequencing sample was made of CD8+ T cells from PBMCs. The chain couples TRBV4-1 to TRBJ2-5, with D hard to call. CDR3 nucleotides: TGCGCCAGCAGCCAAGGCAGGAACAGAGTATCCCAAGAGACCCAGTACTTC. As protein: CASSQGRNRVSQETQYF.